These 31 T cell receptor beta chains share one sample of origin, sequenced in a study of blood T cell repertoires in COVID-19. Repertoires were generated with immunoSEQ multiplex PCR, while TCRdb's copy carries only in-frame clones and drops some. The sample carries about 260,000 clones, around 84% recorded once. The sample was peripheral blood. These receptors originate from a man aged 55 to 69 with acute or convalescent COVID-19.

J is TRBJ1-1 and V is TRBV5-8, with D possibly TRBD1 on 5 matching bases. The length of the CDR3 is 17 residues. Trimming pared 0 bases from V and 0 bases from J, leaving 15 bases between. Per the germline V gene, CDR1 is SGHTS and CDR2 is YDEGEE. CDR3 in DNA: TGTGCCAGCAGCTTGGCTTACGACAGCACCATGAACACTGAAGCTTTCTTT. Translating gives CASSLAYDSTMNTEAFF.

This chain links TRBV5-1 with TRBJ2-5, with D possibly matching TRBD1 (6 bases). Trimming pared 7 bases from V and 5 bases from J, leaving 18 bases between. CDR3 length equals 14 residues. From germline, CDR1 is SGHRS and CDR2 YFSETQ. For the CDR3, the DNA is TGCGCCAGCCATTCCACCCAGGGGTTGGAGACCCAGTACTTC. Protein sequence: CASHSTQGLETQYF. The full variable domain, in which reference TRBV5-1 and TRBJ2-5 provide the parts outside the CDR3, is KAGVTQTPRYLIKTRGQQVTLSCSPISGHRSVSWYQQTPGQGLQFLFEYFSETQRNKGNFPGRFSGRQFSNSRSEMNVSTLELGDSALYLCASHSTQGLETQYFGPGTRLLVL.

The chain employs TRBV6-2 or TRBV6-3 and TRBJ2-2; tentatively, D is TRBD1 (5 bases). Germline CDR1 MNHEY, CDR2 SVGEGT. Trimming removed 4 bases from V and 2 bases from J, with 14 bases in between. This CDR3 contains 16 residues. The CDR3 loop is CASSFDSPSNTGELFF. DNA of the CDR3: TGTGCCAGCAGTTTTGACAGCCCCTCTAACACCGGGGAGCTGTTTTTT.

In regard to this clone: The sample has other DNA sequences that encode this CDR3 too. The chain couples TRBV9 to TRBJ2-7, with 8 bases that match TRBD2. J gave up 2 bases and V 0 bases, and 1 base lay outside the gene matches. Germline-derived CDR1 and CDR2 are SGDLS and YYNGEE. The CDR3 is made up of 14 amino acids. CDR3 coding DNA: TGTGCCAGCAGCGTAGGAGCGGGAGCCTACGAGCAGTACTTC. Its translation is CASSVGAGAYEQYF. Filled out from reference TRBV9 and TRBJ2-7, the complete variable domain reads DSGVTQTPKHLITATGQRVTLRCSPRSGDLSVYWYQQSLDQGLQFLIQYYNGEERAKGNILERFSAQQFPDLHSELNLSSLELGDSALYFCASSVGAGAYEQYFGPGTRLTVT.

The chain is built from TRBV6-6 and TRBJ2-1; 13 bases agree with TRBD2. CDR1 is MNHNY and CDR2 is SVGAGI in the germline V gene (reference sequence). Trimming cost V 9 bases and J 7 bases; bases outside gene matches: 3. The CDR3 runs 13 residues. CDR3 coding DNA: TGTGCCAGTCGGACTAGCGGGAGTAATGAGCAGTTCTTC. This gives the protein CASRTSGSNEQFF.

The J gene is TRBJ2-7, the V gene TRBV6-1, with a possible D match to TRBD1 (5 bases). There are 15 residues in the CDR3. Germline V gene lookup returns CDR1 MNHNS and CDR2 SASEGT. Trimming removed 1 base at V and 4 bases at J, with 14 bases between. CDR3 sequence reads: CASSEGVRASYEQYF. For the CDR3, the DNA is TGTGCCAGCAGTGAAGGCGTCAGGGCAAGTTACGAGCAGTACTTC.

The rearrangement joins TRBV5-1 to TRBJ1-4; a possible D gene is TRBD1 (6 bases). This CDR3 is 16 amino acids long. The V gene's germline CDR1 is SGHRS and CDR2 YFSETQ. Trimming pared 0 bases from V and 0 bases from J, leaving 9 bases between. The CDR3: CASSLGGQATNEKLFF. The CDR3 coding sequence is TGCGCCAGCAGCTTGGGGGGACAAGCAACTAATGAAAAACTGTTTTTT.

The rearrangement links TRBV4-1 to TRBJ1-3, with unresolved D. CDR3 size: 14 residues. CDR1 is MGHRA, CDR2 YSYEKL, per germline. Trimming left V 5 bases short and J 0 bases short, with 8 bases between. The CDR3 region is CASSEAGSGNTIYF. CDR3 DNA: TGCGCCAGCAGCGAGGCCGGCTCTGGAAACACCATATATTTT.

The V and J genes are TRBV6-5 and TRBJ2-3, with D possibly matching TRBD2 (6 bases). The V end was cut by 6 bases, the J end by 14 bases, with 21 bases between. Germline V gene data show CDR1 as MNHEY and CDR2 as SVGAGI. The CDR3 extends over 13 amino acids. CDR3 in amino acids: CASSAGTPEVLYF. The CDR3 DNA follows: TGTGCCAGCAGCGCGGGGACTCCTGAAGTATTGTATTTT.

This chain uses TRBV4-1 with TRBJ2-3; 10 bases are shared with TRBD2. J gave up 0 bases and V 5 bases, and 5 bases lay outside the gene matches. The CDR3 loop spans 16 amino acids. Germline CDR1 reads MGHRA; CDR2 reads YSYEKL. CDR3 bases: TGCGCCAGCAGCTCCCGGACTAGCGGAAGCACAGATACGCAGTATTTT. It translates to CASSSRTSGSTDTQYF.

The genes are TRBV7-2 and TRBJ1-2; 11 positions match TRBD1. J was trimmed by 0 bases and V by 6 bases; bases with no gene match: 9. Germline CDR1 is SGHTA and CDR2 is FQGNSA. The CDR3 is made up of 17 amino acids. The CDR3 loop is CASSPGTGGLSNYGYTF. The CDR3, as DNA: TGTGCCAGCAGTCCCGGGACAGGGGGACTTTCTAACTATGGCTACACCTTC.

In DNA, the CDR3 is TGCGCCAGCAGCTCCCCGAGCTATGGCAATGAGCAGTTCTTC. Translated: CASSSPSYGNEQFF. The chain couples TRBV5-1 to TRBJ2-1; D gene ambiguous. The germline V gene encodes CDR1 SGHRS and CDR2 YFSETQ. Trimming cost V 3 bases and J 6 bases, with 13 bases left between them. This CDR3 spans 14 amino acids.

This sequence joins TRBV12-3 or TRBV12-4 and TRBJ1-2, with 8 nucleotides matching TRBD1. The CDR3 sequence is 13 residues long. Trimming took 5 bases from V and 5 from J; bases not matched to a gene: 4. CDR3 loop: CASSETGAYGYTF. For the CDR3, the DNA is TGTGCCAGCAGTGAGACAGGGGCGTATGGCTACACCTTC.

This clone was detected once. The chain carries TRBV9 and TRBJ1-2; possible D gene TRBD1, 5 bases. This CDR3 is 13 amino acids long. Germline CDR1 is SGDLS and CDR2 is YYNGEE. Trimming stripped 7 bases from V and 7 bases from J, with 17 bases between. In nucleotides, the CDR3 is TGTGCCAGCTCAATAATGGCAGGGTTTGGCTACACCTTC. Amino acid sequence: CASSIMAGFGYTF.

This clone was observed once. This chain uses TRBV28 with TRBJ1-2, with TRBD1 as a possible D gene (6 bases). The CDR3 runs 14 residues. Germline V gene lookup returns CDR1 MDHEN and CDR2 SYDVKM. The V end was cut by 2 bases, the J end by 5 bases, with 12 bases between. CDR3 sequence: CASSLADRGYGYTF. The CDR3, as DNA: TGTGCCAGCAGTTTAGCGGACAGAGGGTATGGCTACACCTTC.

V gene TRBV12-5 combines with J gene TRBJ2-5; the D gene is possibly TRBD2 (6 bases). V shed 7 bases and J shed 5 bases, with 26 bases lying between them. The CDR3 contains 17 residues. Germline V lookup: CDR1 LGHNT, CDR2 FRNRAP. CDR3 nucleotide sequence: TGTGCTAGTGCACCCACGGGAACCGGGGGATTAAGCGAGACCCAGTACTTC. This sequence encodes CASAPTGTGGLSETQYF.

This clone was counted only a few times. This CDR3 is also generated by other DNA sequences in the sample. The chain has TRBV11-2 and TRBJ1-2; TRBD1 might be the D (6 bases). Trimming stripped 5 bases from V and 5 bases from J, with 9 bases between. From germline, CDR1 is SGHAT and CDR2 FQNNGV. This CDR3 is built from 12 residues. DNA of the CDR3: TGTGCCAGCAGCGGCAGGGGATATGGCTACACCTTC. Translation: CASSGRGYGYTF.

CDR3 loop: CASSSPPSSNQPQHF. In DNA, the CDR3 is TGTGCCAGCAGCTCCCCCCCTTCTAGCAATCAGCCCCAGCATTTT. The genes are TRBV28 and TRBJ1-5; D remains unclear. This CDR3 has 15 amino acids. V was cut by 6 bases and J by 0 bases, with 12 bases left in between. The germline CDR1 and CDR2 sequences are MDHEN and SYDVKM. Full variable domain (remainder filled in from reference TRBV28 and TRBJ1-5): DVKVTQSSRYLVKRTGEKVFLECVQDMDHENMFWYRQDPGLGLRLIYFSYDVKMKEKGDIPEGYSVSREKKERFSLILESASTNQTSMYLCASSSPPSSNQPQHFGDGTRLSIL.

This clone turned up a few times. The chain employs TRBV2 and TRBJ2-1; D possibly corresponds to TRBD1 (8 bases). Deletions cut 6 bases from V and 4 bases from J, with 16 bases between. Looked up from germline, CDR1 is SNHLY and CDR2 is FYNNEI. CDR3 size: 15 residues. CDR3 nucleotides: TGTGCCAGCAGCCCCGACAGGGGAGGGTACAATGAGCAGTTCTTC. It translates to CASSPDRGGYNEQFF.

The chain is built from TRBV6-5 and TRBJ2-5, with unresolved D. The CDR3 is 13 amino acids. V was pared by 6 bases and J by 0 bases, with 8 bases between. The V gene's germline CDR1 is MNHEY and CDR2 SVGAGI. CDR3 nucleotide sequence: TGTGCCAGCAGCCGTACATACCAAGAGACCCAGTACTTC. Translated, it gives CASSRTYQETQYF.

V gene TRBV19 combines with J gene TRBJ1-5; 8 bases agree with TRBD1. CDR1 and CDR2 (germline): LNHDA, SQIVND (reference sequence). V shed 8 bases and J 1 base; nucleotides not matched to a gene: 4. The CDR3 consists of 14 residues. Here the CDR3 DNA reads TGTGCCAGTGCTCAGGGGGCGAGCAATCAGCCCCAGCATTTT. Its protein is CASAQGASNQPQHF.

This chain uses TRBV27 with TRBJ2-5, with D maybe TRBD1 (6 bases). The germline V gene has CDR1 MNHEY and CDR2 SMNVEV (reference sequence). V lost 5 bases and J 1 base, leaving 11 bases between the germline ends. CDR3 size: 14 residues. In DNA form, the CDR3 reads TGTGCCAGCAGTCCCTGGACAGCCCAAGAGACCCAGTACTTC. Amino acid sequence: CASSPWTAQETQYF.

Written as DNA, the CDR3 is TGTGCCAGCAGCCTCCCGGGACAGGGGATCGCTTCCTACGAGCAGTACTTC. It translates to CASSLPGQGIASYEQYF. The chain has TRBV5-6 and TRBJ2-7, with 10 nucleotides matching TRBD1. This CDR3 comprises 17 residues. Germline V lookup: CDR1 SGHDT, CDR2 YYEEEE. Trimming removed 4 bases from V and 1 base from J; junction bases left unmatched: 11.

Concerning this clone itself: This specimen includes other DNA sequences encoding the same CDR3. V is TRBV7-9 and J is TRBJ1-1; 7 positions match TRBD1. This CDR3 contains 14 residues. Germline CDR1 reads SEHNR; CDR2 reads FQNEAQ (reference sequence). After removal of 4 bases from V and 0 bases from J, the junction contained 2 bases not matched to a gene. For the CDR3, the DNA is TGTGCCAGCAGCTCGGACAGGATGAACACTGAAGCTTTCTTT. As protein: CASSSDRMNTEAFF.

V and J are TRBV5-1 and TRBJ2-7, with a possible D match to TRBD2 (6 bases). The CDR3 has 14 residues. V lost 4 bases and J 2 bases, leaving 13 bases between the germline ends. The germline gives CDR1 SGHRS, CDR2 YFSETQ. CDR3 nucleotide sequence: TGCGCCAGCAGCCCGGGACTCGGGGCCTACGAGCAGTACTTC. Protein sequence: CASSPGLGAYEQYF.

The chain has TRBV25-1 and TRBJ2-7, with 12 positions matching TRBD2. V lost 5 bases to trimming and J lost 1 base; unmatched junction nucleotides: 0. This CDR3 contains 14 residues. From germline, CDR1 is MGHDK and CDR2 SYGVNS. This CDR3 reads CASSLAGGSYEQYF. CDR3 nucleotide sequence: TGTGCCAGCAGTCTAGCGGGAGGGTCCTACGAGCAGTACTTC.

Here the CDR3 DNA reads TGTGCCAGCACAACTTTGGGAAGGGGCAACACTGAAGCTTTCTTT. Translating it yields CASTTLGRGNTEAFF. This rearrangement joins TRBV5-8 to TRBJ1-1; the D gene is possibly TRBD1 (5 bases). Trimming took 6 bases from V and 2 from J, leaving 17 bases between them. Germline CDR1 SGHTS, CDR2 YDEGEE. CDR3 length: 15 amino acids.

The chain links TRBV28 to TRBJ1-1; a possible D gene is TRBD1 (5 bases). V lost 2 bases to trimming and J lost 11 bases, with 12 bases between them. CDR1 and CDR2 (germline): MDHEN, SYDVKM. This CDR3 has 12 residues. The CDR3 nucleotides are TGTGCCAGCAGTTTACCCAGGGTAGTTGCTTTCTTT. It codes for CASSLPRVVAFF.

This sequence joins TRBV5-1 and TRBJ2-7; the match to TRBD1 covers 9 bases. Trimming removed 0 bases from V and 1 base from J; junction bases left unmatched: 2. The CDR3 has 15 residues. The V gene's germline CDR1 is SGHRS and CDR2 YFSETQ. CDR3 loop: CASSLGGQGSYEQYF. The DNA of the CDR3 is TGCGCCAGCAGCTTGGGGGGACAGGGTTCCTACGAGCAGTACTTC.

The J gene is TRBJ2-7, the V gene TRBV18; 7 positions match TRBD1. Germline lookup yields CDR1 KGHSH and CDR2 LQKENI. The trim removed 5 bases at V and 6 bases at J, leaving 10 bases unmatched. This CDR3 is built from 14 residues. CDR3 sequence: CASSSGQVFVEQYF. CDR3 coding DNA: TGTGCCAGCTCATCCGGACAGGTATTCGTCGAGCAGTACTTC.

CDR3 protein: CATRVAGGINEQFF. CDR3 in DNA: TGTGCCACCCGGGTAGCGGGAGGGATAAATGAGCAGTTCTTC. The chain joins TRBV7-9 to TRBJ2-1; TRBD2 matches at 11 bases. From germline, CDR1 is SEHNR and CDR2 FQNEAQ (reference sequence). J gave up 7 bases and V 10 bases, and 9 bases lay outside the gene matches. This CDR3 is built from 14 residues.